This entry is about one TCR beta chain. Its antigen is unknown. With 5 bases removed from V and 0 bases from J, the gap between germline ends came to 8 bases. Germline-derived CDR1 and CDR2 are SEHNR and FQNEAQ (reference sequence). This CDR3 has 13 amino acids. Profiled with immunoSEQ multiplex PCR; TCRdb holds only in-frame clones, not every one. The sample has 35,000 to 45,000 clones; about 95% are singletons. This sample stems from a study of graft-versus-host responses after intestinal transplantation. Study in general: Induction using anti-thymocyte globulin, followed by tacrolimus and steroids for roughly 3 years, was given to all recipients.

Points from the study as a whole: GvH clonotypes were identified within recipient marrow, with a subset emerging first in ileum or blood.

The sequence was collected from a human donor who was the organ donor for an intestinal transplant. The sequenced sample was unstimulated CD8+ T cells sorted from spleen or lymph node cells, obtained before transplant. The V gene is TRBV7-9, the J gene TRBJ2-7; D remains unclear. CDR3 residues: CASSPISSYEQYF. The CDR3 nucleotides are TGTGCCAGCAGCCCGATAAGCTCCTACGAGCAGTACTTC.